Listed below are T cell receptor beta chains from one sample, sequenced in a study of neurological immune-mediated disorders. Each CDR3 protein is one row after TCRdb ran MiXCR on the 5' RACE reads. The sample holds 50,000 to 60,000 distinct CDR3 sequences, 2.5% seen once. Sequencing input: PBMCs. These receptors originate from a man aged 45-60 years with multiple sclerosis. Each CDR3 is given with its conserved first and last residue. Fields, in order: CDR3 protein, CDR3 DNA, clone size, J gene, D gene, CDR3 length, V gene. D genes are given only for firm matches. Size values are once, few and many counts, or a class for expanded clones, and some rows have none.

CDR3: CASSLTSGGALETQYF
DNA: TGTGCCAGCAGCCTCACTAGCGGGGGGGCTTTGGAGACCCAGTACTTC
size: medium-sized
J: TRBJ2-5
D: TRBD2
length: 16
V: TRBV7-8

CDR3: CASSLQIGSPEAFF
DNA: TGTGCCAGCAGCTTACAGATTGGGAGTCCTGAAGCTTTCTTT
size: many
J: TRBJ1-1
D: .
length: 14
V: TRBV7-2

CDR3: CASSVEEKTGYTF
DNA: TGTGCCAGCAGCGTAGAGGAAAAGACTGGCTACACCTTC
size: many
J: TRBJ1-2
D: .
length: 13
V: TRBV9

CDR3: CASSLGGGEDEQFF
DNA: TGTGCCAGCAGCTTAGGAGGGGGCGAGGATGAGCAGTTCTTC
size: many
J: TRBJ2-1
D: .
length: 14
V: TRBV12-3/TRBV12-4

CDR3: CASRVQTDRSPLHF
DNA: TGTGCCAGCAGGGTACAGACAGACAGATCACCCCTCCACTTT
size: many
J: TRBJ1-6
D: .
length: 14
V: TRBV12-3/TRBV12-4

CDR3: CASSEGWNTEAFF
DNA: TGTGCCAGCAGTGAAGGGTGGAACACTGAAGCTTTCTTT
size: many
J: TRBJ1-1
D: .
length: 13
V: TRBV25-1

CDR3: CSAIAGFVNTEAFF
DNA: TGCAGTGCCATCGCAGGGTTTGTGAACACTGAAGCTTTCTTT
size: many
J: TRBJ1-1
D: .
length: 14
V: TRBV20-1

CDR3: CASSFGYGGDNEKLFF
DNA: TGCGCCAGCAGCTTTGGATACGGGGGTGATAATGAAAAACTGTTTTTT
size: many
J: TRBJ1-4
D: .
length: 16
V: TRBV5-1

CDR3: CASSFLGGAKNIQYF
DNA: TGTGCCAGCAGTTTCTTGGGGGGAGCCAAAAACATTCAGTACTTC
size: many
J: TRBJ2-4
D: .
length: 15
V: TRBV27

CDR3: CASSFTGTNEKLFF
DNA: TGTGCCAGCAGCTTCACCGGCACTAATGAAAAACTGTTTTTT
size: many
J: TRBJ1-4
D: .
length: 14
V: TRBV5-5

CDR3: CASRVQALSLSPLHF
DNA: TGTGCCAGCAGAGTTCAGGCCCTGTCCCTTTCACCCCTCCACTTT
size: many
J: TRBJ1-6
D: .
length: 15
V: TRBV6-5

CDR3: CASSRDSYGYTF
DNA: TGTGCCAGCAGCCGGGACAGCTATGGCTACACCTTC
size: many
J: TRBJ1-2
D: TRBD1
length: 12
V: TRBV7-9

CDR3: CASSLSGTSYEQYF
DNA: TGTGCCAGCAGTCTATCCGGGACCAGCTACGAGCAGTACTTC
size: many
J: TRBJ2-7
D: .
length: 14
V: TRBV6-2/TRBV6-3

CDR3: CASSLGSSTSGGLFNEQFF
DNA: TGTGCCAGCAGCTTAGGGTCCTCCACAAGCGGGGGCCTCTTCAATGAGCAGTTCTTC
size: .
J: TRBJ2-1
D: TRBD2
length: 19
V: TRBV7-9

CDR3: CASSERSRTDTQYF
DNA: TGTGCCAGCAGTGAGAGGTCTCGCACAGATACGCAGTATTTT
size: many
J: TRBJ2-3
D: .
length: 14
V: TRBV6-1

CDR3: CASSVGAVGGGDQPQHF
DNA: TGTGCCAGCAGCGTAGGGGCTGTAGGGGGAGGGGATCAGCCCCAGCATTTT
size: many
J: TRBJ1-5
D: .
length: 17
V: TRBV9

CDR3: CASSVDPTSGVSSYNEQFF
DNA: TGTGCCAGCAGCGTAGACCCTACTAGCGGGGTAAGCTCCTACAATGAGCAGTTCTTC
size: many
J: TRBJ2-1
D: TRBD2
length: 19
V: TRBV9

CDR3: CASRATVGSGTDTQYF
DNA: TGCGCCAGCAGGGCGACAGTGGGTAGCGGCACAGATACGCAGTATTTT
size: many
J: TRBJ2-3
D: .
length: 16
V: TRBV5-1

CDR3: CASSRGDYGNQPQHF
DNA: TGCGCCAGCAGCCGGGGGGATTATGGCAATCAGCCCCAGCATTTT
size: many
J: TRBJ1-5
D: .
length: 15
V: TRBV5-1

CDR3: CASRPEARRETQYF
DNA: TGTGCCAGCAGACCTGAAGCTAGGAGAGAGACCCAGTACTTC
size: many
J: TRBJ2-5
D: .
length: 14
V: TRBV12-3/TRBV12-4

CDR3: CASSRQIQETQYF
DNA: TGCGCCAGCAGCAGACAGATTCAAGAGACCCAGTACTTC
size: many
J: TRBJ2-5
D: .
length: 13
V: TRBV5-1

CDR3: CASSPWDSGIGNEQFF
DNA: TGTGCCAGCAGTCCCTGGGACAGCGGGATAGGCAATGAGCAGTTCTTC
size: many
J: TRBJ2-1
D: .
length: 16
V: TRBV6-6

CDR3: CASSRGPHYEQYF
DNA: TGTGCCAGCAGCAGGGGGCCGCACTACGAGCAGTACTTC
size: many
J: TRBJ2-7
D: TRBD1
length: 13
V: TRBV5-6